The 5 T cell receptor beta chains in this list originate from one sample, sequenced in a study of Tregs in tolerant kidney transplant recipients. TCRdb's copy holds only in-frame clones and misses some; the assay was immunoSEQ multiplex PCR. The table lists about 52,000 clones, with 0.83% in the top ten. Sequencing was performed on CD4+ T cells from blood, taken before the transplant. Receptors were obtained from a human donor who received a combined kidney and bone marrow transplant.

A note on this clone: The read terminates 3 residues before the CDR3 end, so the remaining end is supplied by the germline J gene. The V gene is TRBV19, the J gene TRBJ2-6; 9 bases fit TRBD1. The CDR3 is 18 amino acids. The J segment lost 4 bases and the V segment lost 1 base, leaving 8 bases of the junction unmatched. Germline CDR1 is LNHDA and CDR2 is SQIVND (reference sequence). The CDR3 here is CASSIGTGELGGANVLTF. The DNA read from the CDR3 is TGTGCCAGTAGTATAGGGACAGGGGAACTGGGGGGGGCCAACGTC. The full variable domain, completed using reference TRBV19 and TRBJ2-6, is DGGITQSPKYLFRKEGQNVTLSCEQNLNHDAMYWYRQDPGQGLRLIYYSQIVNDFQKGDIAEGYSVSREKKESFPLTVTSAQKNPTAFYLCASSIGTGELGGANVLTFGAGSRLTVL.

About this clone itself: The missing CDR3 end, 3 residues past where the read stops, is filled in from the germline J gene. The chain employs TRBV19 and TRBJ1-1, with TRBD1 as a possible D gene (5 bases). Deletions cut 8 bases from V and 4 bases from J, with 14 bases between. Germline CDR1 and CDR2: LNHDA and SQIVND (reference sequence). The length of the CDR3 is 13 residues. The CDR3 DNA, read in part, is TGTGCCAGTCAGATCGGGGGTAGCACTGAA. This sequence encodes CASQIGGSTE. The entire CDR3 is CASQIGGSTEAFF.

Worth noting for this clone: The DNA ends 3 residues before the CDR3 does, and the rest of the CDR3 is filled in from the germline J gene. The rearrangement uses TRBV2 and TRBJ1-2; tentatively, D is TRBD1 (5 bases). This CDR3 has 14 residues. Germline V gene sequence: CDR1 SNHLY, CDR2 FYNNEI. Trimming removed 11 bases from V and 4 bases from J, with 20 bases in between. CDR3 DNA (partial): TGTGCCGGTGCGGCCGACAGCCTGTTCTATGGC. This translates into CAGAADSLFYG. The CDR3 reads in full as CAGAADSLFYGYTF.

Points on this clone: The observed sequence ends 3 residues before the CDR3 terminus, with the missing tail filled in from the germline J gene. The chain couples TRBV7-2 to TRBJ1-1; the match to TRBD1 covers 9 bases. The trim removed 1 base at V and 4 bases at J, leaving 4 bases unmatched. This CDR3 has 15 amino acids. Per the germline V gene, CDR1 is SGHTA and CDR2 is FQGNSA. The CDR3 region is CASSLGDRESTEAFF. The part of the CDR3 DNA that was read is TGTGCCAGCAGCTTAGGGGACAGGGAGAGCACTGAA.

A remark on this clone: With the read ending 3 residues before the CDR3 end, the germline J gene is used to fill in that end. The chain is built from TRBV19 and TRBJ2-3; 7 nucleotides match TRBD1. The germline V gene encodes CDR1 LNHDA and CDR2 SQIVND (reference sequence). The CDR3 is made up of 14 amino acids. The trim removed 5 bases at V and 3 bases at J, leaving 5 bases unmatched. The CDR3 here is CASSPRQGTDTQYF. The sequenced part of the CDR3 DNA is TGTGCCAGTAGTCCCCGACAGGGTACAGATACG.